Sequencing of this T cell receptor (beta chain) was carried out in a study of CD8+CD57+ T cells in acquired aplastic anemia. Turning to the study itself: Sorted CD4+ and CD8+ cells gave a mean 3.2 ug DNA, range about 0.17 to 27.4 ug. Healthy donors gave 10 million or so reads on average for CD4+ cells.

Genomic DNA provided the template from which TCR beta VDJ and CDR3 profiles were obtained. One entry per CDR3 protein, called by TCRdb with MiXCR from the reads. The sample lists 400,000 to 450,000 distinct CDR3 sequences, 60% to 80% occurring once. This clonotype appeared once. Its antigen remains unknown. Findings and caveats of the study: The same twenty-nine CD8+ CDR3 sequences occurred in patients and in controls.

The CDR3 extends over 17 amino acids. Germline V gene lookup returns CDR1 LNHNV and CDR2 YYDKDF (reference sequence). Trimming cost V 1 base and J 3 bases; bases outside gene matches: 7. The sequence was collected from a human donor in good health, serving as a control. The chain has TRBV15 and TRBJ2-3; 10 nucleotides match TRBD2. Sequenced input: sorted CD4+, CD8+, or CD8+CD57+ T cells (not recorded which) from PBMCs. CDR3 nucleotide sequence: TGTGCCACCAGCAGAGGACTAGCGGGCCTTGGAACAGATACGCAGTATTTT. Amino acids: CATSRGLAGLGTDTQYF.